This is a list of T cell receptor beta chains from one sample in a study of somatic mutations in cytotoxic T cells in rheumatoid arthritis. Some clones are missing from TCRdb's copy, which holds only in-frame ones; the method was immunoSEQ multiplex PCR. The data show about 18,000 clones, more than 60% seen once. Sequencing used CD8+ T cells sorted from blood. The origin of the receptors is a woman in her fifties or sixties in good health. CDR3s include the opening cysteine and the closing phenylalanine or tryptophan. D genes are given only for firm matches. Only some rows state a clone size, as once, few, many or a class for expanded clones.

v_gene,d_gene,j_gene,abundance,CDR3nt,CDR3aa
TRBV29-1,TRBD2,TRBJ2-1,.,TGCAGCACGAGACTAGCAGACTCCTACAATGAGCAGTTCTTC,CSTRLADSYNEQFF
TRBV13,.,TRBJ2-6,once,TGTGCCAGCAGCTTACTAGGGGGCAACGTCCTGACTTTC,CASSLLGGNVLTF
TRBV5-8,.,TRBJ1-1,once,TGTGCCAGCAGCTACCACCTGCGAGGGTATGAGACTGAAGCTTTCTTT,CASSYHLRGYETEAFF
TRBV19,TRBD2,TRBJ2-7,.,TGTGCCAGTAGTAGCGGGAGGGCCTACGAGCAGTACTTC,CASSSGRAYEQYF
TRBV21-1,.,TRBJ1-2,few,TGTGCCAGCAGCAAAGCGGGCAGGAACTATGGCTACACCTTC,CASSKAGRNYGYTF
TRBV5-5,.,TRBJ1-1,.,TGTGCCAGCAGCGCTACGGGACAATGGAACACTGAAGCTTTCTTT,CASSATGQWNTEAFF
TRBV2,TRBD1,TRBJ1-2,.,TGTGCCAGCAGGGTACAGGGGGCGGACTATGGCTACACCTTC,CASRVQGADYGYTF
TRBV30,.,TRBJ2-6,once,TGTGCCTGCCCGGAGGCCTACTCTGGGGCCAACGTCCTGACTTTC,CACPEAYSGANVLTF
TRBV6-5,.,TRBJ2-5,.,TGTGCCAGCAGAGCCCCCGGGACCCAAGAGACCCAGTACTTC,CASRAPGTQETQYF
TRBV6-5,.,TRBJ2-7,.,TGTGCCAGCAGTTACGAAAGGGTCCCCTACGAGCAGTACTTC,CASSYERVPYEQYF
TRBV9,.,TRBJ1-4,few,TGTGCCAGCAGCGTAGGGACAAGGATGACTAATGAAAAACTGTTTTTT,CASSVGTRMTNEKLFF
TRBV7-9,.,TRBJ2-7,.,TGTGCCAGCAGCTTAATGACGGCGGACGAGCAGTACTTC,CASSLMTADEQYF
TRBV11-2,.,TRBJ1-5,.,TGTGCCAGCAGCTTAGGACCCTCCAAAGGCAATCAGCCCCAGCATTTT,CASSLGPSKGNQPQHF
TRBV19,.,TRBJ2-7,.,TGTGCCAGTAGTATGAGACGACGGAACTCCTACGAGCAGTACTTC,CASSMRRRNSYEQYF
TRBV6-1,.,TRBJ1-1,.,TGTGCCAGCAGTGAAGGCGGCCAACTGAACACTGAAGCTTTCTTT,CASSEGGQLNTEAFF
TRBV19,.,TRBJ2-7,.,TGTGCCGTGGGGGGTATTGGCGGTCCCTACGAGCAGTACTTC,CAVGGIGGPYEQYF
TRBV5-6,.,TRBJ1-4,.,TGTGCCAGCAGGAGGGGGAATGAAAAACTGTTTTTT,CASRRGNEKLFF
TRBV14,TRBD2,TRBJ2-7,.,TGTGCCAGCAGCCAACCGGGAGGCCCTCCCTACGAGCAGTACTTC,CASSQPGGPPYEQYF
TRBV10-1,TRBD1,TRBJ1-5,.,TGCGCCAGCAGTGACATGCGACAGGGGTTTGAGCCCCAGCATTTT,CASSDMRQGFEPQHF
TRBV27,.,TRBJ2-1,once,TGTGCCACCGCCGCGACGGGCCGCTCGCAAGGGGAGCAGTTCTTC,CATAATGRSQGEQFF
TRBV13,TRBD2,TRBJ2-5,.,TGTGCCAGCAGCTTAGTGTCTAGCGGGAGGGCCGGAGGAGAGACCCAGTACTTC,CASSLVSSGRAGGETQYF
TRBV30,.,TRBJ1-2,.,TGTGCCTGGAGTGTAGCCCAGTCGGGCTACACCTTC,CAWSVAQSGYTF
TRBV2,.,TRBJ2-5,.,TGTGCCAGCAGTGCTGGTGCCCAGTACTTC,CASSAGAQYF
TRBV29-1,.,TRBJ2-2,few,TGCAGCGTACGAACACAGGCCAGAGAGGACACCGGGGAGCTGTTTTTT,CSVRTQAREDTGELFF
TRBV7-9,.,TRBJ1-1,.,TGTGCCAGCAGCTTAGGAGGGTCCACTGAAGCTTTCTTT,CASSLGGSTEAFF
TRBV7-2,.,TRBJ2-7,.,TGTGCCAGCAGCTTAGTCAGGGGATCCTACGAGCAGTACTTC,CASSLVRGSYEQYF
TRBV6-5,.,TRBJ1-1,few,TGTGCCAGCAGTTACAGGCGGGAAGCTTTCTTT,CASSYRREAFF
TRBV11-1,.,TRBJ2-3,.,TGTGCCAGCAGCTTAGGGGCAGGGAGCACAGATACGCAGTATTTT,CASSLGAGSTDTQYF
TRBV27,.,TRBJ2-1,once,TGTGCCAGCAGTTTAATCGGAGGCGCAGACAATGAGCAGTTCTTC,CASSLIGGADNEQFF